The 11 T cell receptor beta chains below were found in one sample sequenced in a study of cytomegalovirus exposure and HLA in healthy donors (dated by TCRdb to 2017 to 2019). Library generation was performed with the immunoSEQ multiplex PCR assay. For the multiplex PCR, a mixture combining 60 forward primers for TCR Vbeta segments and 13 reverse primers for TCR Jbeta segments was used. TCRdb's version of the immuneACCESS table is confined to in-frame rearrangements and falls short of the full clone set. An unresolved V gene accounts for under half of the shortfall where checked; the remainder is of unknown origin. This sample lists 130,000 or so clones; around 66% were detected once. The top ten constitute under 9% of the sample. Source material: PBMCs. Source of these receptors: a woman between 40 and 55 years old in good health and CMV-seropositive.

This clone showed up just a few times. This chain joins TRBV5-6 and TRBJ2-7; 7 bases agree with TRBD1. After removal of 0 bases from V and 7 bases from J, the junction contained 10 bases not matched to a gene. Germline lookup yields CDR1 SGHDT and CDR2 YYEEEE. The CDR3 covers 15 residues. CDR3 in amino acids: CASSLGRLTGEEQYF. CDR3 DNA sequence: TGTGCCAGCAGCTTGGGCCGACTAACAGGGGAGGAGCAGTACTTC.

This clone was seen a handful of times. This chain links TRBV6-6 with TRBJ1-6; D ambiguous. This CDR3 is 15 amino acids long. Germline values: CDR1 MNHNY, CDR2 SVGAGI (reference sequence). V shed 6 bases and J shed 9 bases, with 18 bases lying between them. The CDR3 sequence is CASSFDHNRSSPLHF. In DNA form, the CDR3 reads TGTGCCAGCAGCTTTGATCACAACCGCAGTTCACCCCTCCACTTT.

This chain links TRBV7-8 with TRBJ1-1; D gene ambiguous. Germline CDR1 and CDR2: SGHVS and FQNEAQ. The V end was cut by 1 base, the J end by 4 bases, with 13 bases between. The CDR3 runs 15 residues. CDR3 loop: CASSLERERVTEAFF. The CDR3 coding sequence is TGTGCCAGCAGCTTAGAGAGGGAACGGGTCACTGAAGCTTTCTTT.

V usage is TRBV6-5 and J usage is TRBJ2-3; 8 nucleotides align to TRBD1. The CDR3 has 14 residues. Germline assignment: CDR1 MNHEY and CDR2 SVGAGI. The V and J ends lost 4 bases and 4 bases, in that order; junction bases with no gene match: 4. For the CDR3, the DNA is TGTGCCAGCAGTTCATTGACAGGGGCAGATACGCAGTATTTT. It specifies CASSSLTGADTQYF.

The CDR3 nucleotides read TGTGCCAGTAGTATGGGGAAGGGGTTCTATGGCTACACCTTC. It codes for CASSMGKGFYGYTF. The J gene is TRBJ1-2, the V gene TRBV19; D is possibly TRBD1 (5 bases). V was trimmed by 3 bases and J by 4 bases, leaving 12 bases between them. Germline CDR1 is LNHDA and CDR2 is SQIVND (reference sequence). The CDR3 spans 14 residues.

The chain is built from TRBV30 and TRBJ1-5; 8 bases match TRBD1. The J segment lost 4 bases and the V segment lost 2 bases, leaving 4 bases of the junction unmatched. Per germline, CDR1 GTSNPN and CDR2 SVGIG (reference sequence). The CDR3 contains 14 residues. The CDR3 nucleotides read TGTGCCTGGAGTAGGCGACAGGGGAATCAGCCCCAGCATTTT. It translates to CAWSRRQGNQPQHF.

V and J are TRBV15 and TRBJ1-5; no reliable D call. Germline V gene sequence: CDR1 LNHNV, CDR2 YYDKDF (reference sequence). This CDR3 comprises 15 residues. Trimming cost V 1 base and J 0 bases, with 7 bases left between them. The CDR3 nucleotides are TGTGCCACCAGCAGAGCGGGGAATAGCAATCAGCCCCAGCATTTT. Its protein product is CATSRAGNSNQPQHF. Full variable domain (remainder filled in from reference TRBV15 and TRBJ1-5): DAMVIQNPRYQVTQFGKPVTLSCSQTLNHNVMYWYQQKSSQAPKLLFHYYDKDFNNEADTPDNFQSRRPNTSFCFLDIRSPGLGDTAMYLCATSRAGNSNQPQHFGDGTRLSIL.

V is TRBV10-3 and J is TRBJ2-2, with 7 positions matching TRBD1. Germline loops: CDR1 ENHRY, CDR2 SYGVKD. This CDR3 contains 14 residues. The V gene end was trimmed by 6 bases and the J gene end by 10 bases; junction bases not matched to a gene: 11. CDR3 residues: CAIRGDRRGPELFF. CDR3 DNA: TGTGCCATCAGAGGGGACAGAAGGGGGCCGGAGCTGTTTTTT.

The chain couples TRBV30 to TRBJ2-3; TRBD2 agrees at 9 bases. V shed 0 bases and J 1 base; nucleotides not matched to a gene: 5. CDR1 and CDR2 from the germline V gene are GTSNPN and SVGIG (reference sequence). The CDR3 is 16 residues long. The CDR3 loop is CAWSVRGGARTDTQYF. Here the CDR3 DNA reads TGTGCCTGGAGTGTACGCGGGGGGGCCCGCACAGATACGCAGTATTTT.

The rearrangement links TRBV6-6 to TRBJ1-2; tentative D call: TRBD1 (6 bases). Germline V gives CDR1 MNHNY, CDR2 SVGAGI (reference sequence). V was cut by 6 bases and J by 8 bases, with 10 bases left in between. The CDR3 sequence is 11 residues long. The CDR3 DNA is TGTGCCAGCAGCTTACAGGGAGGCTACACCTTC. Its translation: CASSLQGGYTF.

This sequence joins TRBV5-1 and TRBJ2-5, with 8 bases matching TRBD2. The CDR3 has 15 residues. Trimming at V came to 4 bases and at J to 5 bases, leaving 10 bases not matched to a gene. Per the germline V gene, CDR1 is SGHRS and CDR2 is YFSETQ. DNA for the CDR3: TGCGCCAGCAGCCGGGTCAGCGGGAGAGAGGAGACCCAGTACTTC. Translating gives CASSRVSGREETQYF.